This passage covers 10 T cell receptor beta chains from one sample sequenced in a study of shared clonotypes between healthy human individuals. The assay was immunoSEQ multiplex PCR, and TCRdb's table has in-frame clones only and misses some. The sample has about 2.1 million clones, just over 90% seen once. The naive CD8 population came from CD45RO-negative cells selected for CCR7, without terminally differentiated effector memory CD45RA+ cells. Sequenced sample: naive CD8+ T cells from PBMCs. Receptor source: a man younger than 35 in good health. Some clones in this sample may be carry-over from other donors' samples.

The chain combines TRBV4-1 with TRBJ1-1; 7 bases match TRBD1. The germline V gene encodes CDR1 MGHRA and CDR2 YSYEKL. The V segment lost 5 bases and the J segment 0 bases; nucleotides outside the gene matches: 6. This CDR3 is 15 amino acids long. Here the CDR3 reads CASSSQTGMNTEAFF. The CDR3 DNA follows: TGCGCCAGCAGCTCCCAGACAGGGATGAACACTGAAGCTTTCTTT.

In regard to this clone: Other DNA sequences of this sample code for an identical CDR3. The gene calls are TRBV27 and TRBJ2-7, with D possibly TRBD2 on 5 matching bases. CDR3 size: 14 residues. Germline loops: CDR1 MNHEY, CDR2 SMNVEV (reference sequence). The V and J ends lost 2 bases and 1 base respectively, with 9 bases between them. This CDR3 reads CASSLMGGSYEQYF. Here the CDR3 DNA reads TGTGCCAGCAGTTTAATGGGCGGGTCCTACGAGCAGTACTTC.

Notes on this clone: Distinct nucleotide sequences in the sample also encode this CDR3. CDR3 protein: CASGLGRGTEAFF. The CDR3 nucleotides read TGTGCTAGTGGTTTGGGCAGGGGAACTGAAGCTTTCTTT. This chain links TRBV12-5 with TRBJ1-1; the D gene is possibly TRBD1 (6 bases). V lost 1 base and J 5 bases, leaving 8 bases between the germline ends. CDR3 length: 13 residues. CDR1 and CDR2 from the germline V gene are LGHNT and FRNRAP.

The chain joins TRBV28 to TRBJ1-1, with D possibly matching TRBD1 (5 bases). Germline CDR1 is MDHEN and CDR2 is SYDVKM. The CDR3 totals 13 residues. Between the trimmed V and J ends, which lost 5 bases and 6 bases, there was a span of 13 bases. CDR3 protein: CASSLIVGAEAFF. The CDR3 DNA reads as TGTGCCAGCAGTCTAATTGTGGGGGCTGAAGCTTTCTTT.

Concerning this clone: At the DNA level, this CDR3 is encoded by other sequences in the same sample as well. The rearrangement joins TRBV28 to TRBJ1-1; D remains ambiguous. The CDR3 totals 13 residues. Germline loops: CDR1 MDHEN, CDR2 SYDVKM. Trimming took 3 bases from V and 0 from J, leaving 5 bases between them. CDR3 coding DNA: TGTGCCAGCAGTTTGGGAATGAACACTGAAGCTTTCTTT. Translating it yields CASSLGMNTEAFF.

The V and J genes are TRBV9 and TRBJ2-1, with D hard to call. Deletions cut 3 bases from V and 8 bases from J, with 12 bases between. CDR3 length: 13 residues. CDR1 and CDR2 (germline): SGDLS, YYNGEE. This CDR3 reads CASSGMPWDEQFF. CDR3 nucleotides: TGTGCCAGCAGCGGGATGCCATGGGATGAGCAGTTCTTC.

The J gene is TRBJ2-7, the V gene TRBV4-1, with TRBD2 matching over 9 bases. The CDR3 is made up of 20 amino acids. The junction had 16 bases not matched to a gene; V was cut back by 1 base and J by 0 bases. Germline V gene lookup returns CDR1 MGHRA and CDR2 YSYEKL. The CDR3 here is CASSQVTSGSRTRSSYEQYF. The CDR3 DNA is TGCGCCAGCAGCCAAGTAACTAGCGGGTCCCGGACGAGGAGCTCCTACGAGCAGTACTTC.

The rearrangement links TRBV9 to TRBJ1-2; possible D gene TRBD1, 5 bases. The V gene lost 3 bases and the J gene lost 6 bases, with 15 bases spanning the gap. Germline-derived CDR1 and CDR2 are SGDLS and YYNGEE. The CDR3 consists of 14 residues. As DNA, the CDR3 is TGTGCCAGCAGCGCCGAGGGGCAGCTCCATGGCTACACCTTC. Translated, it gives CASSAEGQLHGYTF.

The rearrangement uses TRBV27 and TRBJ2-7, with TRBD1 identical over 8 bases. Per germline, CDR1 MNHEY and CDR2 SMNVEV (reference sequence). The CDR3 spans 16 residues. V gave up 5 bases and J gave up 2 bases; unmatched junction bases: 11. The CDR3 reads CASSALLDRGTYEQYF. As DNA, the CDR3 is TGTGCCAGCAGTGCCCTCCTAGACAGGGGAACCTACGAGCAGTACTTC.

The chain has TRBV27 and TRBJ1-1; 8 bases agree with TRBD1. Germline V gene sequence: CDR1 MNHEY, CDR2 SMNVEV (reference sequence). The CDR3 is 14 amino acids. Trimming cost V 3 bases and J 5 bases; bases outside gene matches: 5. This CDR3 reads CASSFQGAHTEAFF. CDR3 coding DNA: TGTGCCAGCAGTTTTCAGGGGGCTCATACTGAAGCTTTCTTT.